This T cell receptor (beta chain) appears in the sequencing data of a study of blood T cell repertoires in COVID-19 (dated by TCRdb to about 2020). Background on the whole study: Samples covering the acute and convalescent phases of COVID-19 were provided by collaborators in the United States, Italy and Spain. The repertoires were released in a freely available public database intended as a resource for research on the immune response to SARS-CoV-2. Samples were obtained from the ongoing ImmuneRACE study (first 160 participants) and from about 1,300 subjects provided by 6 global collaborators. Subjects who had been exposed to COVID-19, were actively infected with it, or had recovered from it provided the deeply sampled blood TCRbeta repertoires that made up the dataset. The prospective study material was composed of cDNA or gDNA derived from T cells, B-cell-depleted T cells, or PBMCs. Nearly every sample came with metadata listing a de-identified subject ID, COVID-19 status, age in years and sex. Where available, HLA class I and class II types were obtained from metadata supplied by the sample provider rather than from assay-based typing. What the research found in general, with its limitations: The quantity of clinical and demographic metadata differed by source and by participant and was supplied without curation.

TCRbeta CDR3 regions were amplified from genomic DNA by means of the immunoSEQ Assay, a bias-controlled multiplex PCR. In the source study's methods: The number of nucleated cells in each sample was estimated from the amplification of reference gene primers within the assay. To quantify the absolute abundance of each unique TCRbeta CDR3 rearrangement, sequence reads were collapsed and filtered. For each sample, productive Simpson clonality was calculated as the square root of Simpson's diversity index over productive rearrangements. Not all clones reach the TCRdb copy of this immuneACCESS table, which keeps in-frame sequences only. Checked studies attribute under half of the gap to unresolved V genes and leave the rest unexplained. For V, J and clone size, that table is used; D and trimming come from the DNA. Present in this sample are 200,000 to 300,000 clones, about nine tenths of which were seen just once. The top ten constitute approximately 0.9% of the sample.

The germline V gene provides CDR1 ENHRY and CDR2 SYGVKD. The CDR3 numbers 14 residues from cysteine through phenylalanine. Of the read, only the CDR3 DNA is kept; its 42 bases are in frame from base 1. Relative to germline, V is 11 bases shorter and J is 0 bases shorter, with 17 bases between their ends. In the prospective study, participants were about 18 to 95 years old, resided in about two dozen geographic areas of the United States, and were enrolled through a virtual design. Cohort assignment in the prospective study relied on participant-reported clinical history from a screening survey and a study questionnaire. Exposed participants were defined as having been in contact with someone with a PCR-confirmed or clinician-diagnosed COVID-19 case within 2 weeks of study entry. In the prospective study, whole blood, serum and a nasopharyngeal or oropharyngeal swab were collected from each participant by mobile phlebotomists. Over an approximately 2-month period, participants in the prospective study had the option of providing additional blood draws and questionnaires. Before DNA extraction, prospective study blood samples were shipped either frozen or at room temperature.

About this clone: It has no known antigen specificity. No clone much larger than this one lies a single base away; base qualities are absent.

The V and J genes are TRBV10-3 and TRBJ2-7, with the identity of the D gene unclear. This sequence was found in a man aged 50 to 60 who had been exposed to COVID-19. The sequenced sample consisted of PBMCs or T cells enriched from blood (not recorded which). At the DNA level, the sequence is TGTGCCGCCACTGGAGCCTCAAGCTCCTACGAGCAGTACTTC. It codes for CAATGASSSYEQYF.